The 11 T cell receptor beta chains below were found in one sample sequenced in a study of low-dose radiotherapy and immunotherapy resistance in tumors. Alpha and beta chains were covered, as first-strand cDNA relied on TRAV- and TRBV-specific primers. With a V-primer adapter and a constant-region primer, TCRs were amplified for about 20 PCR cycles. MiXCR was run by TCRdb on the reads, yielding one entry per CDR3 protein. The sample includes approximately 90,000 distinct CDR3 sequences, 9.4% of them seen just once. Regarding time point: before trial treatment. Specimen: PBMCs, collected before treatment. The origin of the receptors is a male donor with prostate cancer.

At least ten counts were recorded for this clonotype. The V call is TRBV20-1, the J call TRBJ2-7, with D tentatively TRBD1 (6 bases). CDR3 length: 14 amino acids. Per the germline V gene, CDR1 is DFQATT and CDR2 is SNEGSKA (reference sequence). Trimming stripped 6 bases from V and 1 base from J, with 16 bases between. CDR3 in amino acids: CSAISVQGSYEQYF. The CDR3 coding sequence is TGCAGTGCGATTAGCGTTCAGGGGTCCTACGAGCAGTACTTC.

The sample holds many counts of this clonotype. The V gene is TRBV19, the J gene TRBJ2-3; 7 bases match TRBD1. CDR1 is LNHDA and CDR2 is SQIVND in the germline V gene (reference sequence). CDR3 length: 17 residues. V shed 5 bases, J shed 2 bases, and the junction held 13 bases outside the gene matches. The CDR3 protein is CASSGSPGQMITDTQYF. The CDR3 DNA sequence: TGTGCCAGTAGTGGATCCCCGGGACAGATGATCACAGATACGCAGTATTTT.

This clonotype was found many times. The rearrangement joins TRBV28 to TRBJ1-6, with D perhaps matching TRBD1 (6 bases). Germline CDR1 reads MDHEN; CDR2 reads SYDVKM. Trimming shortened V by 10 bases and J by 0 bases, and 13 bases separated the two germline ends. This CDR3 is 15 amino acids long. The CDR3 loop is CATQGRGSYNSPLHF. The CDR3 nucleotides are TGTGCCACACAGGGACGGGGCTCCTATAATTCACCCCTCCACTTT.

This clonotype was seen ten or more times. This rearrangement joins TRBV7-2 to TRBJ2-7; D unresolved. CDR3 length: 17 residues. V shed 5 bases and J shed 1 base, with 21 bases lying between them. From germline, CDR1 is SGHTA and CDR2 FQGNSA. The CDR3 DNA reads as TGTGCCAGCAGCCCCTTGACTGGACGGTCTGGATCCTACGAGCAGTACTTC. Translated: CASSPLTGRSGSYEQYF.

This clonotype was picked up many times. This chain links TRBV20-1 with TRBJ2-1; 8 nucleotides agree with TRBD2. The junction had 8 bases not matched to a gene; V was cut back by 6 bases and J by 4 bases. CDR1 is DFQATT, CDR2 SNEGSKA, per germline (reference sequence). The CDR3 spans 14 residues. CDR3 DNA: TGCAGTGCCGGAGCGGGAGCTCGGTACAATGAGCAGTTCTTC. This encodes CSAGAGARYNEQFF.

The rearrangement uses TRBV7-2 and TRBJ2-7; D may correspond to TRBD1 or TRBD2 (5 bases each). Trimming shortened V by 7 bases and J by 2 bases, and 18 bases separated the two germline ends. This CDR3 region has 15 residues. Germline V gene sequence: CDR1 SGHTA, CDR2 FQGNSA. CDR3 nucleotide sequence: TGTGCCAGCACCTCCATGGGGGACGTTACCTACGAGCAGTACTTC. Protein: CASTSMGDVTYEQYF.

This clonotype has a count of ten or more. The genes are TRBV6-6 and TRBJ2-7, with 7 bases that match TRBD2. Germline V CDR1 and CDR2: MNHNY, SVGAGI (reference sequence). The CDR3 has 14 amino acids. V was pared by 2 bases and J by 0 bases, with 1 base of the junction left unmatched. The CDR3 DNA is TGTGCCAGCAGTTACATAGCGGGCTCCTACGAGCAGTACTTC. Its translation: CASSYIAGSYEQYF.

This clonotype occurred many times. The chain is built from TRBV14 and TRBJ1-5; maybe TRBD1 (5 bases). This CDR3 is 13 amino acids long. Germline CDR1 is SGHDN and CDR2 is FVKESK. Trimming took off 3 bases at V and 3 bases at J, with 6 bases between the two ends. DNA for the CDR3: TGTGCCAGCAGCCAGGGACCCAATCAGCCCCAGCATTTT. Amino acids: CASSQGPNQPQHF.

The sample holds many counts of this clonotype. V is TRBV4-2 and J is TRBJ2-7; tentatively, D is TRBD2 (6 bases). There are 16 residues in the CDR3. From germline, CDR1 is LGHNA and CDR2 YNFKEQ. The V and J ends lost 0 bases and 2 bases respectively, with 14 bases between them. The chain's CDR3 is CASSQDYPGVTYEQYF. CDR3 sequence (DNA): TGTGCCAGCAGCCAAGATTATCCGGGGGTGACCTACGAGCAGTACTTC.

This clonotype occurred many times. The chain uses TRBV5-1 and TRBJ2-1, with no clear D. V lost 3 bases and J 9 bases, leaving 10 bases between the germline ends. CDR3 size: 12 residues. CDR1 is SGHRS and CDR2 is YFSETQ in the germline V gene. CDR3 sequence reads: CASSWNSGEQFF. The CDR3, as DNA: TGCGCCAGCAGCTGGAATAGTGGTGAGCAGTTCTTC.

This clonotype has ten or more counts. The V call is TRBV7-2, the J call TRBJ2-1, with 7 bases identical to TRBD2. With V trimmed by 0 bases and J by 9 bases, 5 bases remained unmatched. Germline V gene lookup returns CDR1 SGHTA and CDR2 FQGNSA. This CDR3 has 14 residues. The CDR3, as DNA: TGTGCCAGCAGCTTAGCCAGGGAGGGCGGTGAGCAGTTCTTC. Its translation is CASSLAREGGEQFF.